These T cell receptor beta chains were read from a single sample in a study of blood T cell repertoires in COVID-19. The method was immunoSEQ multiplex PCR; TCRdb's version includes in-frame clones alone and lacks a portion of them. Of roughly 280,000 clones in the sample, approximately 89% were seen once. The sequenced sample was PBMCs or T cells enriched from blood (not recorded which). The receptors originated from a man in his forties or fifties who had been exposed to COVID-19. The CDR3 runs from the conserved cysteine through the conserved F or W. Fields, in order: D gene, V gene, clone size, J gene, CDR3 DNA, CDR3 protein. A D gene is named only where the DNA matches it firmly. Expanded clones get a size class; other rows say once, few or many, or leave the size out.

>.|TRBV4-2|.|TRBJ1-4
TGTGCCAGCAGCCAAGAATCGGGGACCGGGACACAGAATGAAAAACTGTTTTTT
CASSQESGTGTQNEKLFF
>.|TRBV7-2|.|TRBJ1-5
TGTGCCAGCAGTTTAAACTCGGGGTCTGGTCAGCCCCAGCATTTT
CASSLNSGSGQPQHF
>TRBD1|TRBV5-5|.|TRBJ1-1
TGTGCCAGCAGCTTTCCAGGGGGCAACACTGAAGCTTTCTTT
CASSFPGGNTEAFF
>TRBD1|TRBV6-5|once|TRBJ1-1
TGTGCCAGCAGTCCGACGACAGGGGTGATCACTGAAGCTTTCTTT
CASSPTTGVITEAFF
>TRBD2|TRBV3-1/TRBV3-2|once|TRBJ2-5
TGTGCCAGCAGCCAAACTAGCGGTCCAAGAGAGACCCAGTACTTC
CASSQTSGPRETQYF
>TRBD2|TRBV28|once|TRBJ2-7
TGTGCCAGCAGTGTAACTAGCGCCGAGCAGTACTTC
CASSVTSAEQYF
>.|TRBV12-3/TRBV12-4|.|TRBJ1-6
TGTGCCAGCAGTTTAGTAGATGATTCACCCCTCCACTTT
CASSLVDDSPLHF
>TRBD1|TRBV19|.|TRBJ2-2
TGTGCCGGTCAACAGGGGTACACCGGGGAGCTGTTTTTT
CAGQQGYTGELFF
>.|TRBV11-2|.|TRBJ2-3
TGTGCCAGCAGCCCGGCCGGGGGAGCAGGGGATACGCAGTATTTT
CASSPAGGAGDTQYF
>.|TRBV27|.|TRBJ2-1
TGTGCGGTCACCAGGGCCAATGAGCAGTTCTTC
CAVTRANEQFF
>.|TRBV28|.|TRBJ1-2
TGTGCCAGCAGTTTAAGTCCAGGGGCATATGGCTACACCTTC
CASSLSPGAYGYTF
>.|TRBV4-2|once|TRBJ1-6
TGTGCCAGCAGCCGAGACACAACTAGGGGACGGAGGGATAATTCACCCCTCCACTTT
CASSRDTTRGRRDNSPLHF
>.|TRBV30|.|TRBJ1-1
TGTGCCTGGAATAGACAACACACTGAAGCTTTCTTT
CAWNRQHTEAFF
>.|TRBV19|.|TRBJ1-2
TGTGCCAGTAGTCCCGGGGGGGACTATGGCTACACCTTC
CASSPGGDYGYTF
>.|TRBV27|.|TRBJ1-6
TGTGCCAGCAGTTTATTTGGAGACAGCAATTCACCCCTCCACTTT
CASSLFGDSNSPLHF
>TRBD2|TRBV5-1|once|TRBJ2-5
TGCGCCAGCAGCTTGGAAGGACTAGCGTTGGAGACCCAGTACTTC
CASSLEGLALETQYF
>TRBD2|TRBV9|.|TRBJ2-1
TGTGCCAGCAGCGTAGAAGCGGGAGCTGGCTACAATGAGCAGTTCTTC
CASSVEAGAGYNEQFF
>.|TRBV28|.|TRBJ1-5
TGTGCCAGTGAGCTTAGCAATCAGCCCCAGCATTTT
CASELSNQPQHF
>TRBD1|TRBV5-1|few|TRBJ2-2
TGCGCCAGCAGCTTGGTAAGGGGGCGAAACACCGGGGAGCTGTTTTTT
CASSLVRGRNTGELFF
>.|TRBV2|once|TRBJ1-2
TGTGCCAGCAGTGTGTCAGGCTCTGGCTACACCTTC
CASSVSGSGYTF
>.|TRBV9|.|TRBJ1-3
TGTGCCAGCAGCGCGGCTGAGGGCATCGGAAACACCATATATTTT
CASSAAEGIGNTIYF
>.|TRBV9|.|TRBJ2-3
TGTGCCAGCAGCGTATATGAGCGTATGGCAGATACGCAGTATTTT
CASSVYERMADTQYF
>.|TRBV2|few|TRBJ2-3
TGTGCCAGCATACTACGGCCATCCCGGGGAGATACGCAGTATTTT
CASILRPSRGDTQYF
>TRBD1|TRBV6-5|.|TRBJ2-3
TGTGCCAGCAGTATAAGGGACAGGGCCACAGATACGCAGTATTTT
CASSIRDRATDTQYF
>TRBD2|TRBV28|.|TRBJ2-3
TGTGCCAGCAGTCGCGCGTCAGCGGGAGACGGTACGCAGTATTTT
CASSRASAGDGTQYF
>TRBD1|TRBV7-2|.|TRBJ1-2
TGTGCCAGCAGCTCAGGGGGCGGACGGTATGGCTACACCTTC
CASSSGGGRYGYTF
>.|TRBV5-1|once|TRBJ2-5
TGCGCCAGCAGCTTGGCCGATACAGGGATCCAAGAGACCCAGTACTTC
CASSLADTGIQETQYF
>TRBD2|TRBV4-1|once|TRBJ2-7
TGCGCCAGCAGCCAATCAGGACTAGCGGGCGGCGAGCAGTACTTC
CASSQSGLAGGEQYF
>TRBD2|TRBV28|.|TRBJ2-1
TGTGCCAGCAGCCCCCTTGTGGTTCCGGGGAGGGCCGATGAGCAGTTCTTC
CASSPLVVPGRADEQFF
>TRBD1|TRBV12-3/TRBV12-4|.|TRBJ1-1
TGTGCCAGCAGATCCGGGACAGTAGCTTTCTTT
CASRSGTVAFF
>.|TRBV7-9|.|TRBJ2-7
TGTGCCAGCAGCTTAGGAAGGGGGGGCTACGAGCAGTACTTC
CASSLGRGGYEQYF
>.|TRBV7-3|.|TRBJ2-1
TGTGCCAGCAGCTTAGGCCCCACGTCCTACAATGAGCAGTTCTTC
CASSLGPTSYNEQFF
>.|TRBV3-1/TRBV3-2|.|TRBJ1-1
TGTGCCAGCAGCCAAGACAGGTCGGCTTTCTTT
CASSQDRSAFF
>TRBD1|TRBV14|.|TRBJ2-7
TGTGCCAGCAGCCGTGACAGGGAATCCTACGAGCAGTACTTC
CASSRDRESYEQYF
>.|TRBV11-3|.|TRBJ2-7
TGTGCCAGCAGCGGAGATACAGGGAAGGGGCAGTACTTC
CASSGDTGKGQYF
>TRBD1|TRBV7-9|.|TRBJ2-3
TGTGCCAGCAGCCTTGACAGGGGGCGAAGCACAGATACGCAGTATTTT
CASSLDRGRSTDTQYF
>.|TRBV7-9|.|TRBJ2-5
TGTGCCAGCAGCTTAGATCTTTTATACCAAGAGACCCAGTACTTC
CASSLDLLYQETQYF
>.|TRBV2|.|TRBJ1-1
TGTGCCAGCAGTGTAACACGGACAGATGAAGCTTTCTTT
CASSVTRTDEAFF
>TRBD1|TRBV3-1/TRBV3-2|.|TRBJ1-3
TGTGCCAGCAGCCAAGGGACAGGCACTGGAAACACCATATATTTT
CASSQGTGTGNTIYF
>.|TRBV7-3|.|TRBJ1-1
TGTGCCAGCAGCTTATTTCCGGGGAACACTGAAGCTTTCTTT
CASSLFPGNTEAFF
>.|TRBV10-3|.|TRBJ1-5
TGTGCCATCAGTGATCAGACAAGTCCAAATCAGCCCCAGCATTTT
CAISDQTSPNQPQHF
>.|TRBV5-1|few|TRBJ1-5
TGCCCGGTGTATCAGCCCCAGCATTTT
CPVYQPQHF
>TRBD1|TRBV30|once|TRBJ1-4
TGTGCCTGGAGACAAAGCGGGACAGGGAATGAAAAACTGTTTTTT
CAWRQSGTGNEKLFF
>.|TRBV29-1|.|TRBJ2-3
TGCAGCGTTGAAGATACAGTCTCGGATACGCAGTATTTT
CSVEDTVSDTQYF
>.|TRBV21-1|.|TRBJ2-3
TGTGCCAGCAGCAAAGATGACACAACGGGGACAGATACGCAGTATTTT
CASSKDDTTGTDTQYF
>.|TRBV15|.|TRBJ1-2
TGTGCCACCGGATCAACCGGGTTTGACGGCTACACCTTC
CATGSTGFDGYTF
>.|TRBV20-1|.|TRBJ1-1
TGCAGTGCTACGAGAATTAGCGGCGCTTTCTTT
CSATRISGAFF
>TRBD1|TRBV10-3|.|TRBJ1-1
TGTGCCATCAGTGACCCGGGACAGGTGAACACTGAAGCTTTCTTT
CAISDPGQVNTEAFF
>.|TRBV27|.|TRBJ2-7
TGTGCCAGCAGTTTAGGGCTGGAGAGGGGAGGCGGCTACGAGCAGTACTTC
CASSLGLERGGGYEQYF
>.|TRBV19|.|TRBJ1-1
TGTGCCAGTAGTTACAGGTGGGAGGTGGCTTTCTTT
CASSYRWEVAFF
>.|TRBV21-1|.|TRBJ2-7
TGTGCCAGCAGCAAAGGTAGACAGGGAATTTACGAGCAGTACTTC
CASSKGRQGIYEQYF
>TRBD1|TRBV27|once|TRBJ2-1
TGTGCCAGCAGTTTAGTCCCGACAGGGTCCAATGAGCAGTTCTTC
CASSLVPTGSNEQFF
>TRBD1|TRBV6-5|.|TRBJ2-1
TGTGCCAGCAGCTTACTCGACAGGGGAAATGAGCAGTTCTTC
CASSLLDRGNEQFF
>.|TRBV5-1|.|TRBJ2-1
TGCGCCAGCAGCCCAGGACAGCTCAATGAGCAGTTCTTC
CASSPGQLNEQFF
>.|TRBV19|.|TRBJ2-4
TGTGCCAGTAGTATGAGACGATTGCGACAAGCCAAAAACATTCAGTACTTC
CASSMRRLRQAKNIQYF
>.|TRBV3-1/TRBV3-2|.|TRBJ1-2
TGTGCCAGCAGCCCCAGGACTGATAGATATGGCTACACCTTC
CASSPRTDRYGYTF
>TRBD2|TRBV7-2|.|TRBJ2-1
TGTGCCAGCAGCTTAGAATGGGACTACTACTCCTACAATGAGCAGTTCTTC
CASSLEWDYYSYNEQFF
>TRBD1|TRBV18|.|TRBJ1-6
TGTGCCAGCTCACCACGACAGGGGGCTTCCAATTCACCCCTCCACTTT
CASSPRQGASNSPLHF